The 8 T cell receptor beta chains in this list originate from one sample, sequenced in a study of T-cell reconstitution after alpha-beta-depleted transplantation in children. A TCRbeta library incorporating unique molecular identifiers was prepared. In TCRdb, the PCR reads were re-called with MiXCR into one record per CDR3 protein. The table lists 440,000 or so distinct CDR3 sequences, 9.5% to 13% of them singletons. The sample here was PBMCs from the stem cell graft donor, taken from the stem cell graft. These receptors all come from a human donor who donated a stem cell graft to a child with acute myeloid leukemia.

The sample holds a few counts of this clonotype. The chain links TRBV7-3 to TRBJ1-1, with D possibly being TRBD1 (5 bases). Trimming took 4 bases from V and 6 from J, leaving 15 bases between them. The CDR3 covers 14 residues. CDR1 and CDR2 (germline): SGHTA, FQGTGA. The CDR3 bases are TGTGCCAGCAGCTCAGGCTCCGGGGGGGCTGAAGCTTTCTTT. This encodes CASSSGSGGAEAFF. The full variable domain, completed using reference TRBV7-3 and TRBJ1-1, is GAGVSQTPSNKVTEKGKYVELRCDPISGHTALYWYRQSLGQGPEFLIYFQGTGAADDSGLPNDRFFAVRPEGSVSTLKIQRTERGDSAVYLCASSSGSGGAEAFFGQGTRLTVV.

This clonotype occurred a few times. The CDR3 protein is CASSYGGGGQFF. Here the CDR3 DNA reads TGTGCCAGCAGTTACGGTGGAGGGGGGCAGTTCTTC. This chain uses TRBV6-5 with TRBJ2-1; tentatively, D is TRBD1 or TRBD2 (6 bases each). The CDR3 has 12 residues. V was cut by 2 bases and J by 12 bases, with 11 bases left in between. Germline V gene sequence: CDR1 MNHEY, CDR2 SVGAGI.

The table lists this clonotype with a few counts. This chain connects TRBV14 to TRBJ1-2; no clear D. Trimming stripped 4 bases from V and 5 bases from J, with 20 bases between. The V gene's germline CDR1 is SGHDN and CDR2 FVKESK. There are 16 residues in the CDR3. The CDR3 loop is CASSPNFLGIGYGYTF. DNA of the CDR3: TGTGCCAGCAGCCCGAACTTCCTAGGGATTGGGTATGGCTACACCTTC.

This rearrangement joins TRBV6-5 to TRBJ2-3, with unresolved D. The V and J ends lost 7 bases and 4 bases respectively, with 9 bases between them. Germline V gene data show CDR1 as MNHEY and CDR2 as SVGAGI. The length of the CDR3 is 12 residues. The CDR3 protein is CASNKDADTQYF. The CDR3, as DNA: TGTGCCAGCAACAAGGATGCAGATACGCAGTATTTT.

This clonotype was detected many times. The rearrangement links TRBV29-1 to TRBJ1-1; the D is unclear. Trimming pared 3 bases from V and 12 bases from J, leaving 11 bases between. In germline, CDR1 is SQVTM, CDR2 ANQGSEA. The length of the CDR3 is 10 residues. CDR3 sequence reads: CSVDNGVSFF. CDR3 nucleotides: TGCAGCGTTGACAATGGGGTTTCTTTCTTT.

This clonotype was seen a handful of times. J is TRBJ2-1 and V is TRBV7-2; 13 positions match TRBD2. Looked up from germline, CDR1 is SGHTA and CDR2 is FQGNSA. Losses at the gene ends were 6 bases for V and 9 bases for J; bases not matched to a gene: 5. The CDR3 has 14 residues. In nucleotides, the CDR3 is TGTGCCAGCAGGCCGGGACTAGCGGGATCTGAGCAGTTCTTC. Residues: CASRPGLAGSEQFF. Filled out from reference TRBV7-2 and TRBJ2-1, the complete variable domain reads GAGVSQSPSNKVTEKGKDVELRCDPISGHTALYWYRQSLGQGLEFLIYFQGNSAPDKSGLPSDRFSAERTGGSVSTLTIQRTQQEDSAVYLCASRPGLAGSEQFFGPGTRLTVL.

In nucleotides, the CDR3 is TGCGCCAGCAGCTTGTCGGCGGGGCCCCTGGTGAATGAGCAGTTCTTC. It yields the protein CASSLSAGPLVNEQFF. The chain couples TRBV5-1 to TRBJ2-1, with D possibly matching TRBD2 (6 bases). V lost 1 base to trimming and J lost 7 bases, with 18 bases between them. CDR1 and CDR2 from the germline V gene are SGHRS and YFSETQ. The CDR3 is 16 residues long.

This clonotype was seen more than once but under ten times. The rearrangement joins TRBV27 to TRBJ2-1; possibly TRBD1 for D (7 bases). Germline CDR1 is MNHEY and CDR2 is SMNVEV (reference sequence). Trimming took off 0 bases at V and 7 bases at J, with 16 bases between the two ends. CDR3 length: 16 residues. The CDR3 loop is CASSLSKGGRGNEQFF. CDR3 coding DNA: TGTGCCAGCAGTTTATCGAAGGGGGGCAGGGGGAATGAGCAGTTCTTC.